This passage covers 3 T cell receptor beta chains from one sample sequenced in a study of T cell responses to AZD1222 COVID-19 vaccine. Clones were sequenced by immunoSEQ multiplex PCR, and TCRdb holds only the in-frame ones, with some missing. The table lists roughly 65,000 clones, roughly 85% of them singletons. Sequencing used peripheral blood, obtained 28 days after the second AZD1222 dose. The receptors originated from an adult who received the AZD1222 COVID-19 vaccine.

This clone was counted between two and nine times. CDR3 nucleotide sequence: TGTGCCAGCAGCCCGAGCCGGGACACCATATATTTT. Amino acids: CASSPSRDTIYF. V and J are TRBV3-1 (or the pseudogene TRBV3-2) and TRBJ1-3; D is ambiguous. V lost 4 bases and J lost 8, with 9 bases in between. The CDR3 is 12 residues long. Germline V gives CDR1 LGHDT, CDR2 YNNKEL (reference sequence).

V gene TRBV5-5 combines with J gene TRBJ2-1; 7 nucleotides match TRBD1. V lost 0 bases, J lost 9 bases, and 6 bases stayed unmatched. Germline V gene lookup returns CDR1 SGHKS and CDR2 YYEKEE (reference sequence). This CDR3 comprises 14 residues. The CDR3 reads CASSLGPQGSEQFF. The CDR3 nucleotides read TGTGCCAGCAGCTTGGGGCCACAGGGGAGTGAGCAGTTCTTC. Full variable domain (outside the CDR3, taken from reference TRBV5-5 and TRBJ2-1): DAGVTQSPTHLIKTRGQQVTLRCSPISGHKSVSWYQQVLGQGPQFIFQYYEKEERGRGNFPDRFSARQFPNYSSELNVNALLLGDSALYLCASSLGPQGSEQFFGPGTRLTVL.

CDR3 protein: CASSFRDSYGYTF. The CDR3 bases are TGTGCCAGCAGTTTCCGGGACAGTTATGGCTACACCTTC. The V and J genes are TRBV27 and TRBJ1-2; the match to TRBD1 covers 7 bases. V gave up 3 bases and J gave up 5 bases; unmatched junction bases: 3. CDR3 length: 13 residues. The V gene's germline CDR1 is MNHEY and CDR2 SMNVEV (reference sequence).